The 22 T cell receptor beta chains given below trace back to one sample, sequenced in a study of blood T cell repertoires in COVID-19. Repertoires were generated with immunoSEQ multiplex PCR, while TCRdb's copy carries only in-frame clones and drops some. The data contain hundreds of thousands of clones, 85% of them singletons. Sequences were obtained from peripheral blood. The receptor source for this set is a human donor in a cohort sampled during active COVID-19.

The chain couples TRBV12-5 to TRBJ1-6; 8 bases match TRBD1. CDR1 is LGHNT, CDR2 FRNRAP, per germline. With 5 bases clipped from V and 10 bases from J, the junction kept 7 bases outside the gene matches. CDR3 length: 14 residues. The DNA for the CDR3 is TGTGCTAGTGGTGAAGGACAGGGCCCGTCACCCCTCCACTTT. This translates into CASGEGQGPSPLHF. Drawing the rest from reference TRBV12-5 and TRBJ1-6, the complete variable domain is DARVTQTPRHKVTEMGQEVTMRCQPILGHNTVFWYRQTMMQGLELLAYFRNRAPLDDSGMPKDRFSAEMPDATLATLKIQPSEPRDSAVYFCASGEGQGPSPLHFGNGTRLTVT.

This chain's CDR3 is CASSVTSGGAVAEQYF. The DNA for the CDR3 is TGTGCCAGCAGCGTAACCAGCGGGGGGGCCGTCGCCGAGCAGTACTTC. The chain is built from TRBV9 and TRBJ2-7; 10 bases map to TRBD2. After removal of 1 base from V and 6 bases from J, the junction contained 10 bases not matched to a gene. This CDR3 is 16 amino acids long. The V gene's germline CDR1 is SGDLS and CDR2 YYNGEE. Using reference TRBV9 and TRBJ2-7 for the parts outside the CDR3, the full variable domain is DSGVTQTPKHLITATGQRVTLRCSPRSGDLSVYWYQQSLDQGLQFLIQYYNGEERAKGNILERFSAQQFPDLHSELNLSSLELGDSALYFCASSVTSGGAVAEQYFGPGTRLTVT.

This chain uses TRBV6-5 with TRBJ1-2; D gene unclear. Deletions cut 0 bases from V and 3 bases from J, with 5 bases between. There are 13 residues in the CDR3. Germline CDR1 and CDR2: MNHEY and SVGAGI. The CDR3 sequence: CASSYSPDYGYTF. In nucleotides, the CDR3 is TGTGCCAGCAGTTACTCTCCGGACTATGGCTACACCTTC.

This chain connects TRBV7-3 to TRBJ2-7, with 9 bases aligning to TRBD1. Trimming took 4 bases from V and 2 from J; bases not matched to a gene: 3. The CDR3 sequence is 14 residues long. From germline, CDR1 is SGHTA and CDR2 FQGTGA. The CDR3: CASSSGQGPYEQYF. In DNA form, the CDR3 reads TGTGCCAGCAGCTCGGGACAGGGTCCCTACGAGCAGTACTTC.

The V gene is TRBV5-5, the J gene TRBJ1-2; D uncertain. V lost 0 bases to trimming and J lost 4 bases, with 4 bases between them. Germline-derived CDR1 and CDR2 are SGHKS and YYEKEE (reference sequence). The CDR3 runs 12 residues. CDR3 sequence (DNA): TGTGCCAGCAGCTTGGTCGTCTATGGCTACACCTTC. Protein sequence: CASSLVVYGYTF.

The chain employs TRBV30 and TRBJ1-5; D not resolved. This CDR3 has 16 amino acids. Trimming cost V 3 bases and J 2 bases, with 17 bases left between them. Germline loops: CDR1 GTSNPN, CDR2 SVGIG (reference sequence). This CDR3 reads CAWRLLLDQGNQPQHF. The CDR3 DNA follows: TGTGCCTGGAGGTTATTACTCGACCAGGGCAATCAGCCCCAGCATTTT.

This clone showed up just once. The chain has TRBV7-3 and TRBJ2-1; D ambiguous. The V end lost 4 bases, the J end lost 3 bases, and 13 bases lay between the germline ends. The CDR3 has 15 residues. The germline V gene has CDR1 SGHTA and CDR2 FQGTGA. CDR3: CASSSTLIGYNEQFF. CDR3 DNA: TGTGCCAGCAGCTCGACTTTAATTGGCTACAATGAGCAGTTCTTC. Variable domain in full (rest from reference TRBV7-3 and TRBJ2-1): GAGVSQTPSNKVTEKGKYVELRCDPISGHTALYWYRQSLGQGPEFLIYFQGTGAADDSGLPNDRFFAVRPEGSVSTLKIQRTERGDSAVYLCASSSTLIGYNEQFFGPGTRLTVL.

V is TRBV7-9 and J is TRBJ1-5; the D is unclear. V shed 3 bases and J shed 5 bases, with 5 bases lying between them. Germline V gives CDR1 SEHNR, CDR2 FQNEAQ (reference sequence). The length of the CDR3 is 12 residues. The CDR3 spells CASSFPDQPQHF. The CDR3 nucleotides read TGTGCCAGCAGCTTCCCAGATCAGCCCCAGCATTTT.

The chain has TRBV5-1 and TRBJ2-3, with D maybe TRBD2 (6 bases). The ends were cut back, 0 bases at V and 9 bases at J, with 14 bases in the middle. The CDR3 sequence is 14 residues long. Germline V gene lookup returns CDR1 SGHRS and CDR2 YFSETQ. The CDR3 sequence: CASSLGVAAQTQYF. The CDR3, as DNA: TGCGCCAGCAGCTTGGGCGTAGCGGCTCAGACGCAGTATTTT. Variable domain in full (rest from reference TRBV5-1 and TRBJ2-3): KAGVTQTPRYLIKTRGQQVTLSCSPISGHRSVSWYQQTPGQGLQFLFEYFSETQRNKGNFPGRFSGRQFSNSRSEMNVSTLELGDSALYLCASSLGVAAQTQYFGPGTRLTVL.

The table lists this clone with a count of one. The chain couples TRBV30 to TRBJ1-3, with D possibly being TRBD1 (5 bases). Germline V gene data show CDR1 as GTSNPN and CDR2 as SVGIG (reference sequence). This CDR3 is 14 amino acids long. The V end lost 3 bases, the J end lost 2 bases, and 11 bases lay between the germline ends. The CDR3 reads CAWRRAGTGNTIYF. CDR3 coding DNA: TGTGCCTGGAGAAGGGCAGGGACTGGAAACACCATATATTTT. The whole variable domain, filled in from reference TRBV30 and TRBJ1-3, reads SQTIHQWPATLVQPVGSPLSLECTVEGTSNPNLYWYRQAAGRGLQLLFYSVGIGQISSEVPQNLSASRPQDRQFILSSKKLLLSDSGFYLCAWRRAGTGNTIYFGEGSWLTVV.

The V and J genes are TRBV2 and TRBJ2-6, with TRBD1 identical over 7 bases. The CDR3 contains 17 residues. Germline V gene sequence: CDR1 SNHLY, CDR2 FYNNEI. The trim removed 4 bases at V and 0 bases at J, leaving 6 bases unmatched. The CDR3 loop reads CASSVDRVGSGANVLTF. The CDR3 nucleotides read TGTGCCAGCAGTGTTGACAGGGTGGGCTCTGGGGCCAACGTCCTGACTTTC.

The chain joins TRBV3-1 (or the pseudogene TRBV3-2) to TRBJ2-2; possibly TRBD2 for D (6 bases). Germline CDR1 is LGHDT and CDR2 is YNNKEL (reference sequence). Trimming removed 1 base from V and 0 bases from J, with 12 bases in between. The length of the CDR3 is 17 residues. This CDR3 is CASSQAEGFTNTGELFF. The CDR3 nucleotides are TGTGCCAGCAGCCAAGCGGAGGGATTTACGAACACCGGGGAGCTGTTTTTT.

V is TRBV7-9 and J is TRBJ1-5; D might be TRBD1 (5 bases). The CDR3 sequence is 14 residues long. Looked up from germline, CDR1 is SEHNR and CDR2 is FQNEAQ (reference sequence). V shed 1 base and J shed 7 bases, with 11 bases lying between them. The CDR3 reads CASSLVGGAQPQHF. CDR3 DNA: TGTGCCAGCAGCTTAGTTGGTGGGGCCCAGCCCCAGCATTTT.

This rearrangement joins TRBV9 to TRBJ1-6; TRBD1 matches at 9 bases. The CDR3 has 16 amino acids. Germline assignment: CDR1 SGDLS and CDR2 YYNGEE. The ends lost 2 bases at V and 9 bases at J; junction bases unmatched: 9. CDR3 bases: TGTGCCAGCAGCGTTAGGGACAGGGATTATGGTTCACCCCTCCACTTT. This sequence encodes CASSVRDRDYGSPLHF.

This clone has a single count. The rearrangement joins TRBV5-1 to TRBJ1-5, with a weak D call TRBD1 (6 bases). Trimming removed 2 bases at V and 6 bases at J, with 12 bases between. In germline, CDR1 is SGHRS, CDR2 YFSETQ. This CDR3 has 14 amino acids. Here the CDR3 DNA reads TGCGCCAGCAGCTTTGGACAGCCGGGTCAGCCCCAGCATTTT. This translates into CASSFGQPGQPQHF. Filled out from reference TRBV5-1 and TRBJ1-5, the complete variable domain reads KAGVTQTPRYLIKTRGQQVTLSCSPISGHRSVSWYQQTPGQGLQFLFEYFSETQRNKGNFPGRFSGRQFSNSRSEMNVSTLELGDSALYLCASSFGQPGQPQHFGDGTRLSIL.

V is TRBV27 and J is TRBJ1-1; 7 bases map to TRBD1. The V segment lost 4 bases and the J segment 3 bases; nucleotides outside the gene matches: 5. CDR1 and CDR2 (germline): MNHEY, SMNVEV (reference sequence). The CDR3 totals 14 residues. Written as DNA, the CDR3 is TGTGCCAGCAGTTATACAGGGGAGGACACTGAAGCTTTCTTT. It encodes CASSYTGEDTEAFF.

This clone was seen just once. CDR3 sequence reads: CASSLHDMNTEAFF. CDR3 sequence (DNA): TGTGCCAGCAGCCTTCATGACATGAACACTGAAGCTTTCTTT. The chain links TRBV27 to TRBJ1-1; D remains ambiguous. The CDR3 spans 14 residues. The V and J ends lost 6 bases and 0 bases respectively, with 11 bases between them. From germline, CDR1 is MNHEY and CDR2 SMNVEV (reference sequence).

The genes are TRBV7-2 and TRBJ2-7; 8 bases agree with TRBD1. The CDR3 consists of 14 residues. Trimming removed 4 bases from V and 0 bases from J; junction bases left unmatched: 2. In germline, CDR1 is SGHTA, CDR2 FQGNSA. CDR3 sequence: CASSSGQGSYEQYF. CDR3 DNA: TGTGCCAGCAGCTCAGGACAGGGCTCCTACGAGCAGTACTTC. The complete variable domain, with remaining parts taken from reference TRBV7-2 and TRBJ2-7, reads GAGVSQSPSNKVTEKGKDVELRCDPISGHTALYWYRQSLGQGLEFLIYFQGNSAPDKSGLPSDRFSAERTGGSVSTLTIQRTQQEDSAVYLCASSSGQGSYEQYFGPGTRLTVT.

The gene calls are TRBV14 and TRBJ1-2; D uncertain. CDR1 and CDR2 (germline): SGHDN, FVKESK. CDR3 length equals 12 residues. The V end lost 3 bases, the J end lost 8 bases, and 10 bases lay between the germline ends. The CDR3 protein is CASSQGVWGYTF. The CDR3 DNA reads TGTGCCAGCAGCCAGGGAGTCTGGGGCTACACCTTC. Supplemented by reference TRBV14 and TRBJ1-2, the full variable domain reads EAGVTQFPSHSVIEKGQTVTLRCDPISGHDNLYWYRRVMGKEIKFLLHFVKESKQDESGMPNNRFLAERTGGTYSTLKVQPAELEDSGVYFCASSQGVWGYTFGSGTRLTVV.

This sequence joins TRBV19 and TRBJ2-3; D might be TRBD2 (5 bases). The CDR3 spans 15 residues. V dropped 3 bases and J dropped 2 bases, with 12 bases sitting between them. Per germline, CDR1 LNHDA and CDR2 SQIVND (reference sequence). CDR3 residues: CASSMAPGITDTQYF. CDR3 nucleotide sequence: TGTGCCAGTAGTATGGCTCCCGGGATCACAGATACGCAGTATTTT.

The chain recombines TRBV6-5 with TRBJ1-1, with D uncertain. Germline V gives CDR1 MNHEY, CDR2 SVGAGI. CDR3 length equals 14 residues. Trimming shortened V by 6 bases and J by 1 base, and 12 bases separated the two germline ends. CDR3 loop: CASRKLEPNTEAFF. In DNA, the CDR3 is TGTGCCAGCAGGAAACTTGAGCCGAACACTGAAGCTTTCTTT.

The chain is built from TRBV10-2 and TRBJ2-7, with TRBD1 matching over 9 bases. The CDR3 covers 14 residues. Trimming removed 7 bases from V and 2 bases from J; junction bases left unmatched: 6. CDR1 is WSHSY, CDR2 SAAADI, per germline. This CDR3 is CASIPDRGAYEQYF. CDR3 bases: TGCGCCAGCATCCCGGACAGGGGAGCCTACGAGCAGTACTTC.